The 8 T cell receptor beta chains presented below share a single source sample, sequenced in a study of PD-L1 blockade in urothelial cancer. Specified time point: peripheral blood 6 weeks after treatment start. Some clones are missing from TCRdb's copy, which holds only in-frame ones; the method was immunoSEQ multiplex PCR. Counted here are more than 95,000 clones, approximately 90% occurring once; the ten biggest clones make up about 1.5%. Sample: PBMCs, taken around atezolizumab (anti-PD-L1) treatment. The receptors shown here come from a man aged 60-69 years with urothelial cancer.

The chain couples TRBV7-2 to TRBJ2-1, with 9 bases fitting TRBD1. The CDR3 has 14 amino acids. The V gene's germline CDR1 is SGHTA and CDR2 FQGNSA. V lost 3 bases to trimming and J lost 4 bases; unmatched junction nucleotides: 1. The CDR3 DNA sequence: TGTGCCAGCAGCTTGGGACAGGGATACAATGAGCAGTTCTTC. It is translated as CASSLGQGYNEQFF.

V and J are TRBV25-1 and TRBJ2-2; D unresolved. V lost 7 bases to trimming and J lost 1 base, with 7 bases between them. CDR1 is MGHDK and CDR2 is SYGVNS in the germline V gene. The length of the CDR3 is 13 residues. CDR3 protein: CASTSLNTGELFF. The DNA of the CDR3 is TGTGCCAGCACCTCTCTGAACACCGGGGAGCTGTTTTTT.

This chain joins TRBV7-9 and TRBJ2-1; TRBD2 aligns across 8 bases. Trimming cost V 5 bases and J 6 bases; bases outside gene matches: 9. Germline CDR1 SEHNR, CDR2 FQNEAQ (reference sequence). The CDR3 consists of 15 residues. This chain's CDR3 is CASSRTSGGGNEQFF. The CDR3 DNA sequence: TGTGCCAGCAGCCGTACTAGCGGTGGGGGCAATGAGCAGTTCTTC.

V gene TRBV7-2 combines with J gene TRBJ2-5; D not resolved. Trimming left V 2 bases short and J 2 bases short, with 6 bases between. CDR1 is SGHTA and CDR2 is FQGNSA in the germline V gene. The CDR3 has 13 amino acids. The CDR3 DNA sequence: TGTGCCAGCAGCTTAAACAGACAAGAGACCCAGTACTTC. Protein product: CASSLNRQETQYF.

The chain combines TRBV14 with TRBJ2-7; possibly TRBD1 for D (6 bases). This CDR3 is built from 14 residues. V lost 0 bases and J 3 bases, leaving 9 bases between the germline ends. The V gene's germline CDR1 is SGHDN and CDR2 FVKESK. CDR3 sequence reads: CASSQDTGSYEQYF. The CDR3 DNA sequence: TGTGCCAGCAGCCAAGATACAGGGAGCTACGAGCAGTACTTC.

The rearrangement links TRBV19 to TRBJ2-2; 7 bases align to TRBD1. Unmatched junction bases numbered 6, after V lost 7 bases and J lost 7 bases. The CDR3 extends over 13 amino acids. Germline assignment: CDR1 LNHDA and CDR2 SQIVND (reference sequence). CDR3 nucleotides: TGTGCCAGTAAAAGGGGGCCCGGCGGGGAGCTGTTTTTT. This translates into CASKRGPGGELFF.

With respect to this clone: A read error may be the cause here, since a much bigger clone is one base away. This chain links TRBV7-2 with TRBJ1-2; no reliable D call. Germline V gene lookup returns CDR1 SGHTA and CDR2 FQGNSA. The V and J ends lost 5 bases and 1 base respectively, with 2 bases between them. The CDR3 covers 11 residues. The CDR3 reads CASSLNYGYTF. The CDR3 nucleotides read TGTGCCAGCAGCCTTAACTATGGCTACACCTTC.

Here the CDR3 DNA reads TGCAGCGTTGGGCGGGGGTTCTCCTACAATGAGCAGTTCTTC. Encoded protein: CSVGRGFSYNEQFF. The chain employs TRBV29-1 and TRBJ2-1, with 7 bases matching TRBD2. Trimming cost V 4 bases and J 0 bases; bases outside gene matches: 3. The germline gives CDR1 SQVTM, CDR2 ANQGSEA. The CDR3 loop spans 14 amino acids.